This T cell receptor beta chain was observed in a study of blood T cell repertoires in COVID-19. The CDR3 is 15 residues long. CDR1 is ENHRY, CDR2 SYGVKD, per germline. The V end lost 3 bases, the J end lost 1 base, and 9 bases lay between the germline ends. Sequencing was performed with immunoSEQ multiplex PCR; in TCRdb, only in-frame clones are kept and a portion is missing. The table shows fewer than 55,000 clones, with approximately 83% occurring only once. This clone was seen a few times. The gene calls are TRBV10-3 and TRBJ2-2; D might be TRBD1 (6 bases). Sequencing was performed on peripheral blood. This sequence originates from a man in his 70s with active COVID-19. The CDR3 is CAISESGQNTGELFF. In DNA, the CDR3 is TGTGCCATCAGTGAATCGGGACAGAACACCGGGGAGCTGTTTTTT.